This T cell receptor (beta chain) came from a study of blood T cell repertoires in COVID-19 (dated by TCRdb to 2018 to 2021). The study in broad terms: Collaborator samples came from the United States, Italy and Spain and covered acute and convalescent phases of COVID-19. The prospective study material was composed of cDNA or gDNA derived from T cells, B-cell-depleted T cells, or PBMCs. The dataset comprised deeply sampled blood TCRbeta repertoires from subjects exposed to, actively infected with, or recovered from COVID-19. A freely available public database, intended as a resource for researchers studying the immune response to SARS-CoV-2, is where the repertoires were released. Samples were obtained from the ongoing ImmuneRACE study (first 160 participants) and from 1,200 or so subjects provided by 6 global collaborators. Sample metadata almost always included a de-identified subject ID, COVID-19 status, age in years and sex. Where available, HLA class I and class II types were obtained from metadata supplied by the sample provider rather than from assay-based typing.

In the prospective study, participants were about 18 to 89 years old, resided in under 30 geographic areas of the United States, and were enrolled through a virtual design. To assign participants to cohorts, the prospective study relied on clinical history that participants themselves reported in a screening survey and a study questionnaire. ImmuneRACE Cohort 3 recovered participants were defined by two consecutive negative NP/OP PCR tests, healthcare professional clearance, or symptom resolution. In the prospective study, whole blood, serum and a nasopharyngeal or oropharyngeal swab were collected from each participant by mobile phlebotomists. Prospective study participants could optionally give additional blood draws and questionnaires over a roughly 2-month period. Prospective study blood samples were shipped either frozen or at room temperature before DNA extraction. The immunoSEQ Assay, a bias-controlled multiplex PCR, was used to amplify TCRbeta CDR3 regions from genomic DNA. Per the source publication's procedure: The number of nucleated cells in each sample was estimated from the amplification of reference gene primers within the assay. To quantify the absolute abundance of each unique TCRbeta CDR3 rearrangement, sequence reads were collapsed and filtered. Productive Simpson clonality was computed per sample as the square root of Simpson's diversity index over productive rearrangements. Here the immuneACCESS table is served through TCRdb, limited to in-frame sequences with V and J called. Missing clones are a known gap in these copies; in checked studies unresolved V genes cover under half, and the rest lacks a known reason. The DNA gave D and trimming, while V, J and clone size come from that table. The sample table records some 320,000 clones; 90% of these occur just once. The ten largest clones represent about 2.4% of the sample.

About this clone: This receptor's antigen is unknown. No quality values exist for individual bases; no much larger clone is one base distant.

The full study reports these points: The amount of clinical and demographic metadata varied by source and participant and was provided uncurated.

The source material was PBMCs or T cells enriched from blood (not recorded which). This sequence was found in a man aged 60 to 69 who had recovered from COVID-19.

The nucleotide sequence reads TGTGCCAGCAGCTTAATTTATCGGGGGGGCCCTGGCAATGAGCAGTTCTTC. This gives the protein CASSLIYRGGPGNEQFF. The rearranged segments are TRBV7-2 and TRBJ2-1, and 8 junction bases match TRBD2. Measured from the cysteine to the phenylalanine, the CDR3 is 17 residues long. The read is trimmed to its CDR3 DNA, 51 bases read in frame from base 1. Clipping removes 2 bases from V and 6 bases from J, with 12 as the unmatched junction base count. From a lookup of the germline V gene, CDR1 and CDR2 are SGHTA and FQGNSA. The variable domain in full, with residues beyond the CDR3 obtained from the reference TRBV7-2 and TRBJ2-1 genes, is GAGVSQSPSNKVTEKGKDVELRCDPISGHTALYWYRQSLGQGLEFLIYFQGNSAPDKSGLPSDRFSAERTGGSVSTLTIQRTQQEDSAVYLCASSLIYRGGPGNEQFFGPGTRLTVL.